The T cell receptor (beta chain) under discussion was sequenced for a study of T-cell reconstitution after alpha-beta-depleted transplantation in children (dated by TCRdb to 2015 to 2016). Regarding the research as a whole: Using TCR repertoire profiling, the study followed T-cell immune reconstitution in a quantitative way in children after TCRalphabeta/CD19-depleted allogeneic hematopoietic cell transplantation.

This clonotype occurred many times. Its target antigen remains unknown. No base quality information exists; no much larger clone differs at one position. Receptor libraries were prepared by PCR. Sequencing used an Illumina HiSeq 2500. TCR library preparation used molecular barcoding, with unique molecular identifiers applied to normalize quantification of the TCRbeta repertoire. TCRdb redid the processing of the public reads, applying fastp at Q25 and MiXCR, and retained in-frame beta chains. Each entry is one CDR3 protein sequence, shown with its most common DNA and genes. In all, the sample holds some 250,000 distinct CDR3 sequences, and around 11% of those were seen once. Clones ranked in the top ten supply about 2.6% of the sample. The CDR3 spans 14 residues, from the cysteine through the phenylalanine. Here the CDR3 DNA is all that survives: 42 bases in frame from base 1. CDR1 MDHEN and CDR2 SYDVKM are derived from the germline V gene. V loses 4 bases of germline sequence and J loses 3 bases, and the interval between the two ends is 7 bases.

The chain is made from TRBV28 and TRBJ1-6, with no D gene named confidently. The sequence was collected from a human donor who donated a stem cell graft to a child with acute lymphoblastic leukemia. Sequenced here: PBMCs from the stem cell graft donor, sampled from the stem cell graft. CDR3 loop: CASSSRVYNSPLHF. The nucleotide sequence is TGTGCCAGCAGTTCTAGGGTCTATAATTCACCCCTCCACTTT.